The rows below give T cell receptor beta chains drawn from one sample of a study of identical twins. TCRdb recomputed calls from the 5' RACE reads with MiXCR, one row per CDR3 protein. Of fewer than 650,000 distinct CDR3 sequences listed, approximately 9.6% are singletons. These sequences were also reported in another study, on yellow fever vaccine responses in identical twins.

Sequenced material: PBMCs. The receptors were sampled from a woman younger than 35 in good health. CDR3s include the opening cysteine and the closing phenylalanine or tryptophan.

v_gene: TRBV19; CDR3aa: CASRRLESSYGYTF
v_gene: TRBV5-6; CDR3aa: CASSFAVLRETQYF
v_gene: TRBV7-9; CDR3aa: CASSLWTGSTDTQYF
v_gene: TRBV4-3; CDR3aa: CASSQEIAGVSYNEQFF
v_gene: TRBV14; CDR3aa: CASSQVPGSAESSYNEQFF
v_gene: TRBV5-5; CDR3aa: CASSLGGLSSYEQYF
v_gene: TRBV29-1; CDR3aa: CSAAGGLADTQYF
v_gene: TRBV12-3/TRBV12-4; CDR3aa: CASSLTAPYEQYF
v_gene: TRBV15; CDR3aa: CATSRASNNEQFF
v_gene: TRBV20-1; CDR3aa: CSARDHWTSGTQETQYF
v_gene: TRBV5-1; CDR3aa: CASSLGSFGTDTQYF
v_gene: TRBV6-1; CDR3aa: CASRRDRRSPLHF
v_gene: TRBV7-2; CDR3aa: CASSPYARGGTGELFF
v_gene: TRBV18; CDR3aa: CASSPDRPSYNEQFF
v_gene: TRBV28; CDR3aa: CASSHNAGTSGGGPTDTQYF
v_gene: TRBV11-2; CDR3aa: CASSYAGTSGRPSGKNIQYF
v_gene: TRBV5-1; CDR3aa: CATRGGGPNSNQPQHF
v_gene: TRBV29-1; CDR3aa: CSVKGSVSPKSTGELFF
v_gene: TRBV24-1; CDR3aa: CATQERSSYNEQFF
v_gene: TRBV10-2; CDR3aa: CASSERGQGYNEQFF
v_gene: TRBV6-1; CDR3aa: CASNPGQGAYNEQFF
v_gene: TRBV4-3; CDR3aa: CASSQDHEYPGLFF
v_gene: TRBV12-3/TRBV12-4; CDR3aa: CASSLRRAPYGYTF
v_gene: TRBV5-1; CDR3aa: CASSWAAGAKNIQYF
v_gene: TRBV2; CDR3aa: CASSEDRGPFEQYF
v_gene: TRBV20-1; CDR3aa: CSAGGLAGGWEQFF
v_gene: TRBV12-3/TRBV12-4; CDR3aa: CASSLATGAGQPQHF
v_gene: TRBV6-4; CDR3aa: CASSERPTGELFF
v_gene: TRBV6-1; CDR3aa: CASRPTGAGANVLTF
v_gene: TRBV24-1; CDR3aa: CATSDKDRTGTDTQYF
v_gene: TRBV29-1; CDR3aa: CSVAGLAGSYNEQFF
v_gene: TRBV7-9; CDR3aa: CASSRREGAFF
v_gene: TRBV28; CDR3aa: CASTAGYNEQFF
v_gene: TRBV6-6; CDR3aa: CASSPGLPGEQYF
v_gene: TRBV6-5; CDR3aa: CASSYSAGRHEQYF
v_gene: TRBV10-2; CDR3aa: CASSRDRLSSGYTF
v_gene: TRBV28; CDR3aa: CASSLPDRMNTEAFF
v_gene: TRBV29-1; CDR3aa: CSALPTGPTTDTQYF
v_gene: TRBV27; CDR3aa: CASSLRQRTDTQYF
v_gene: TRBV6-2/TRBV6-3; CDR3aa: CASSYWTYEQYF
v_gene: TRBV2; CDR3aa: CASSPTGVGELFF
v_gene: TRBV30; CDR3aa: CAWRGLPPTGELFF
v_gene: TRBV20-1; CDR3aa: CSAAGQGFPEQYF
v_gene: TRBV28; CDR3aa: CASSFRDTLYGELFF